This T cell receptor (beta chain) originates from a study of blood T cell repertoires in COVID-19. Across the whole study: Samples of COVID-19 (acute and convalescent) were obtained from the United States, Italy and Spain.

Germline assignment: CDR1 SGHVS and CDR2 FNYEAQ. V was clipped by 1 base and J by 4 bases, with 11 bases between them. The CDR3 has 15 amino acids. Clones were read by immunoSEQ multiplex PCR, and TCRdb kept only the in-frame ones, dropping some. The table shows some 150,000 clones, with around four fifths occurring only once. Participant age was roughly 18 to 90 years, and participants resided in about two dozen US areas. Resolution of symptoms, clearance, or two negative PCRs was present in recovered Cohort 3 donors. The sequence derives from a woman between 40 and 55 years old who had recovered from COVID-19. The J gene is TRBJ2-1, the V gene TRBV7-6; TRBD2 might be the D (5 bases). Material for sequencing was PBMCs or T cells enriched from blood (not recorded which). CDR3 amino acids: CASSLGGRGYNEQFF. As DNA, the CDR3 is TGTGCCAGCAGCTTAGGAGGGAGAGGGTACAATGAGCAGTTCTTC.